This TCR beta chain came from a study of T cells in Graves' hyperthyroidism and ophthalmopathy. General observations from the study: Separation of ophthalmopathy from stable hyperthyroidism was achieved by a 13 V-J model.

Using RNA transcripts as the source, TCR beta CDR3 regions were amplified. First-round RT-PCR with HTBI primers amplified the TCR CDR3 region. TCRdb analysed the multiplex PCR reads with MiXCR anew, one entry per CDR3 protein. The table records some 270,000 distinct CDR3 sequences, 13% of them present only once. This clonotype was counted only a few times. Its antigen is as yet unknown. These patients, aged 18 to 65, had recently diagnosed hyperthyroidism lasting under 2 months. Between the trimmed V and J ends, which lost 1 base and 6 bases, there was a span of 14 bases. The CDR3 consists of 15 residues. Germline V CDR1 and CDR2: MNHEY, SMNVEV (reference sequence).

This chain links TRBV27 with TRBJ2-3; no reliable D call. The sequence came from a woman aged 30 to 39 with Graves' hyperthyroidism that later progressed to Graves' ophthalmopathy. Sequencing was performed on blood. The chain's CDR3 is CASSLFGVLGDTQYF. CDR3 sequence (DNA): TGTGCCAGCAGTTTATTTGGCGTACTCGGGGATACGCAGTATTTT.